The 3 T cell receptor beta chains given below trace back to one sample, sequenced in a study of T cells in pancreatic ductal adenocarcinoma. Measured with immunoSEQ multiplex PCR; TCRdb has only the in-frame clones, and not every one. This table holds 15,000 to 20,000 clones, almost 90% found once. Surgery without prior neoadjuvant therapy was the treatment of the selected pancreatic ductal adenocarcinoma patients. The sample was PBMCs. These receptors originate from a human donor with pancreatic ductal adenocarcinoma.

The genes are TRBV6-4 and TRBJ2-1, with TRBD1 identical over 8 bases. The germline gives CDR1 MRHNA, CDR2 SNTAGT. The V gene end was trimmed by 8 bases and the J gene end by 7 bases; junction bases not matched to a gene: 7. CDR3 length equals 13 residues. The CDR3 sequence: CASAGTGGNEQFF. As DNA, the CDR3 is TGTGCCAGCGCCGGTACAGGGGGGAATGAGCAGTTCTTC.

This chain links TRBV5-6 with TRBJ2-7; TRBD1 matches 8 bases. The length of the CDR3 is 15 residues. J gave up 3 bases and V 1 base, and 6 bases lay outside the gene matches. Germline V gene lookup returns CDR1 SGHDT and CDR2 YYEEEE. CDR3: CASSLIQQGDYEQYF. CDR3 DNA: TGTGCCAGCAGCTTGATCCAACAGGGGGACTACGAGCAGTACTTC.

The chain couples TRBV28 to TRBJ2-1; D not resolved. The V end lost 5 bases, the J end lost 4 bases, and 3 bases lay between the germline ends. Per germline, CDR1 MDHEN and CDR2 SYDVKM. The CDR3 runs 11 residues. The CDR3 DNA sequence: TGTGCCAGCAGTCAATACAATGAGCAGTTCTTC. Its protein is CASSQYNEQFF.